This TCR beta chain was documented in a study of beta chain features in type 1 diabetes. Reverse transcribing all isolated RNA meant expressed TCRB transcripts were sequenced. Some clones are missing from TCRdb's copy, which holds only in-frame ones; the method was immunoSEQ multiplex PCR. Among 400,000 or so clones, around 13% were seen once, and the ten largest hold 0.0095% to 0.013%. The CDR3 has 14 residues. CDR1 and CDR2 (germline): ENHRY, SYGVKD. V gave up 0 bases and J gave up 0 bases, with 6 bases separating them. General study results and limits: TCRB CDR3s from Type 1 diabetes patients were moderately but significantly shorter in all four CD4+ subsets.

Comments on this clone: Its matching antigen is unknown.

The sequenced material came from naive CD4+ T cells from blood. J is TRBJ2-7 and V is TRBV10-3; unclear D gene. The receptor was isolated from a woman between 18 and 30 years old with type 1 diabetes. CDR3 residues: CAISESASSYEQYF. The DNA for the CDR3 is TGTGCCATCAGTGAGTCCGCTAGCTCCTACGAGCAGTACTTC.